This T cell receptor beta chain was captured by sequencing in a study of cytomegalovirus exposure and HLA in healthy donors. The PCR had 60 Vbeta and 13 Jbeta primers. The table came from immunoSEQ multiplex PCR; TCRdb's copy has only in-frame clones and leaves some out. The repertoire has 65,000 to 85,000 clones, roughly 84% of them found once; the top ten carry roughly 2.3%. V was trimmed by 2 bases and J by 5 bases, leaving 10 bases between them. Germline V gene lookup returns CDR1 SGHRS and CDR2 YFSETQ. The CDR3 has 14 amino acids. The donors, nominally healthy at sampling, likely had unrecorded immune exposures. Overall study results and limits: Later analysis reportedly placed an Asian-associated ancestry cluster below the roughly 600-donor mean in N-insertions. Sequencing artifact likely explains a cluster of highly shared sequence variants. An assumption of roughly uniform sequencing depth across donors underlay the presence/absence analyses.

Turning to this clone: No antigen is known for it.

The receptor was isolated from a woman in her 50s in good health and CMV-seronegative. The rearrangement uses TRBV5-1 and TRBJ1-4; a weak D match, TRBD1 (6 bases). The sequencing sample was made of PBMCs. For the CDR3, the DNA is TGCGCCAGCAGCTTCGCCAGGGGCAATGAAAAACTGTTTTTT. Protein: CASSFARGNEKLFF. The whole variable domain, remainder taken from reference TRBV5-1 and TRBJ1-4, is KAGVTQTPRYLIKTRGQQVTLSCSPISGHRSVSWYQQTPGQGLQFLFEYFSETQRNKGNFPGRFSGRQFSNSRSEMNVSTLELGDSALYLCASSFARGNEKLFFGSGTQLSVL.